Shown below are 25 T cell receptor beta chains from a single sample sequenced in a study of T cell changes during pregnancy in multiple sclerosis. The data were produced by immunoSEQ multiplex PCR, yet TCRdb's version contains in-frame clones alone and is incomplete. In the table there are roughly 45,000 clones, about nine tenths of which are singletons. The specimen was CD4+ T cells from peripheral blood mononuclear cells, collected in the second trimester of pregnancy. The source is a female donor with multiple sclerosis, enrolled in a pregnancy study.

This chain uses TRBV19 with TRBJ2-7, with D possibly matching TRBD2 (5 bases). The CDR3 extends over 13 amino acids. Germline-derived CDR1 and CDR2 are LNHDA and SQIVND (reference sequence). V gave up 1 base and J gave up 12 bases, with 16 bases separating them. The CDR3 sequence is CASSIGGLAARYF. The CDR3 DNA reads as TGTGCCAGTAGTATAGGAGGACTCGCTGCGCGGTACTTC.

This sequence joins TRBV7-9 and TRBJ2-2; 7 bases are a match to TRBD1. The CDR3 is made up of 15 amino acids. CDR1 SEHNR and CDR2 FQNEAQ come from the germline V gene (reference sequence). Losses at the gene ends were 6 bases for V and 5 bases for J; bases not matched to a gene: 9. CDR3 residues: CASSRRQGKTGELFF. DNA of the CDR3: TGTGCCAGCAGTAGGAGACAGGGAAAGACCGGGGAGCTGTTTTTT.

The chain uses TRBV2 and TRBJ2-5, with D possibly being TRBD2 (6 bases). Per germline, CDR1 SNHLY and CDR2 FYNNEI. The CDR3 is 14 residues long. The V end lost 10 bases, the J end lost 4 bases, and 19 bases lay between the germline ends. The CDR3 sequence is CATEAWGGLETQYF. In nucleotides, the CDR3 is TGTGCCACCGAGGCCTGGGGAGGTTTAGAGACCCAGTACTTC.

V usage is TRBV5-4 and J usage is TRBJ2-5, with a weak D call TRBD2 (6 bases). Germline assignment: CDR1 SGHNT and CDR2 YYREEE (reference sequence). Between the trimmed V and J ends, which lost 4 bases and 7 bases, there was a span of 14 bases. The CDR3 sequence is 13 residues long. In nucleotides, the CDR3 is TGTGCCAGCAGCAGGGCTGTGGAGGGGACCCAGTACTTC. Translated: CASSRAVEGTQYF. The variable domain in full, completed from reference TRBV5-4 and TRBJ2-5, reads ETGVTQSPTHLIKTRGQQVTLRCSSQSGHNTVSWYQQALGQGPQFIFQYYREEENGRGNFPPRFSGLQFPNYSSELNVNALELDDSALYLCASSRAVEGTQYFGPGTRLLVL.

V usage is TRBV19 and J usage is TRBJ2-4, with 7 nucleotides matching TRBD1. The CDR3 is 17 residues long. The V gene's germline CDR1 is LNHDA and CDR2 SQIVND (reference sequence). The V gene end was trimmed by 5 bases and the J gene end by 7 bases; junction bases not matched to a gene: 17. The CDR3 nucleotides are TGTGCCAGTAGTCCCCTGACAGGGCTAAGTCCGGGTAACATTCAGTACTTC. This translates into CASSPLTGLSPGNIQYF.

The V gene is TRBV5-4, the J gene TRBJ2-1, with TRBD2 matching over 13 bases. Germline V gene data show CDR1 as SGHNT and CDR2 as YYREEE (reference sequence). The CDR3 is made up of 16 amino acids. J lost 6 bases, V lost 0 bases, and 3 bases had no gene match. As DNA, the CDR3 is TGTGCCAGCAGCTTGGTCGGGACTAGCGGGACCAATGAGCAGTTCTTC. This sequence encodes CASSLVGTSGTNEQFF.

The chain uses TRBV5-8 and TRBJ2-7; D remains ambiguous. The CDR3 has 14 residues. Per germline, CDR1 SGHTS and CDR2 YDEGEE. V gave up 6 bases and J gave up 1 base, with 14 bases separating them. The CDR3 here is CASIRRGSSYEQYF. The CDR3 nucleotides are TGTGCCAGCATTCGACGCGGCTCTTCCTACGAGCAGTACTTC.

The V call is TRBV7-8, the J call TRBJ2-7, with D possibly matching TRBD2 (5 bases). Trimming took 7 bases from V and 3 from J, leaving 13 bases between them. The CDR3 runs 13 residues. The V gene's germline CDR1 is SGHVS and CDR2 FQNEAQ. CDR3 loop: CASNPGTNYEQYF. CDR3 DNA: TGTGCCAGCAATCCGGGAACGAACTACGAGCAGTACTTC.

The chain links TRBV2 to TRBJ2-7; TRBD2 is a possible D gene (6 bases). CDR3 length: 14 residues. Trimming pared 7 bases from V and 3 bases from J, leaving 16 bases between. Germline CDR1 and CDR2: SNHLY and FYNNEI. The CDR3 spells CASTVADGGYEQYF. In DNA, the CDR3 is TGTGCCAGCACAGTCGCGGACGGGGGCTACGAGCAGTACTTC.

The chain has TRBV5-4 and TRBJ2-7; D remains unclear. V lost 0 bases and J 0 bases, leaving 10 bases between the germline ends. The CDR3 covers 15 residues. In germline, CDR1 is SGHNT, CDR2 YYREEE (reference sequence). The CDR3 region is CASSLALASSYEQYF. The CDR3 DNA reads TGTGCCAGCAGCTTGGCCCTGGCTAGCTCCTACGAGCAGTACTTC.

The J gene is TRBJ1-1, the V gene TRBV28; D possibly corresponds to TRBD1 (6 bases). The CDR3 is 14 residues long. The V gene lost 6 bases and the J gene lost 4 bases, with 15 bases spanning the gap. Germline assignment: CDR1 MDHEN and CDR2 SYDVKM. CDR3: CASSPNTGFTEAFF. The CDR3 DNA is TGTGCCAGCAGCCCGAACACAGGGTTCACTGAAGCTTTCTTT.

The chain joins TRBV11-2 to TRBJ2-1; possible D gene TRBD2, 6 bases. V dropped 5 bases and J dropped 5 bases, with 16 bases sitting between them. This CDR3 is built from 15 residues. Germline V gene lookup returns CDR1 SGHAT and CDR2 FQNNGV. In DNA form, the CDR3 reads TGTGCCAGCAGCCCTGGGCCGGGACTTCACAATGAGCAGTTCTTC. Its protein product is CASSPGPGLHNEQFF.

The chain has TRBV28 and TRBJ1-1; no firm D call. This CDR3 comprises 14 residues. The V and J ends lost 4 bases and 1 base respectively, with 10 bases between them. Germline V gene lookup returns CDR1 MDHEN and CDR2 SYDVKM. The CDR3 DNA sequence: TGTGCCAGCAGTTACCGGGGAGGGAACACTGAAGCTTTCTTT. Translated: CASSYRGGNTEAFF.

Comment on this clone: The same CDR3 can be traced to other DNA sequences in this sample. This chain connects TRBV28 to TRBJ2-7, with D hard to call. V was shortened by 5 bases and J by 4 bases, with 9 bases between the two germline ends. The CDR3 spans 12 residues. Per the germline V gene, CDR1 is MDHEN and CDR2 is SYDVKM. In DNA, the CDR3 is TGTGCCAGCAGTCTCCGGTTTTACGAGCAGTACTTC. Residues: CASSLRFYEQYF.

The V and J genes are TRBV7-8 and TRBJ1-3; D call uncertain. CDR3 size: 16 residues. CDR1 is SGHVS and CDR2 is FQNEAQ in the germline V gene. V lost 1 base and J lost 0, with 10 bases in between. The chain's CDR3 is CASSLVGPSSGNTIYF. CDR3 sequence (DNA): TGTGCCAGCAGCTTAGTCGGTCCGAGCTCTGGAAACACCATATATTTT. Complete variable domain (other parts from reference TRBV7-8 and TRBJ1-3): GAGVSQSPRYKVAKRGQDVALRCDPISGHVSLFWYQQALGQGPEFLTYFQNEAQLDKSGLPSDRFFAERPEGSVSTLKIQRTQQEDSAVYLCASSLVGPSSGNTIYFGEGSWLTVV.

The chain links TRBV28 to TRBJ1-2, with 8 bases lining up with TRBD1. Trimming at V came to 2 bases and at J to 8 bases, leaving 7 bases not matched to a gene. The CDR3 consists of 14 residues. The germline gives CDR1 MDHEN, CDR2 SYDVKM. The CDR3 here is CASSLPGGAGGYTF. The CDR3 DNA sequence: TGTGCCAGCAGTTTACCAGGGGGCGCCGGAGGCTACACCTTC.

The genes are TRBV5-1 and TRBJ1-5, with 8 bases aligning to TRBD1. CDR1 and CDR2 (germline): SGHRS, YFSETQ. V was clipped by 5 bases and J by 9 bases; unmatched bases: 16. This CDR3 region has 16 residues. This CDR3 reads CASRITGTGPWMPQHF. CDR3 sequence (DNA): TGCGCCAGCAGAATAACCGGGACAGGACCTTGGATGCCCCAGCATTTT.

J is TRBJ2-5 and V is TRBV15; D is unclear. Germline values: CDR1 LNHNV, CDR2 YYDKDF (reference sequence). The CDR3 runs 13 residues. V lost 0 bases to trimming and J lost 4 bases, with 6 bases between them. As DNA, the CDR3 is TGTGCCACCAGCAGAGATCCTAGAGAGACCCAGTACTTC. Residues: CATSRDPRETQYF.

The V and J genes are TRBV21-1 and TRBJ2-1; the D call TRBD2 from the table was never checked on the DNA. TRBV21-1 is termed a pseudogene. The CDR3 is 15 amino acids. This CDR3 reads CASSRLAGRSNEQFF. The DNA for the CDR3 is TGTGCCAGCAGCAGACTAGCGGGAAGGAGCAATGAGCAGTTCTTC.

The V gene is TRBV28, the J gene TRBJ1-5, with TRBD1 matching 8 bases. The CDR3 spans 18 residues. The V gene's germline CDR1 is MDHEN and CDR2 SYDVKM. The ends lost 5 bases at V and 3 bases at J; junction bases unmatched: 15. CDR3 DNA sequence: TGTGCCAGCAGTCTCGGACAGGGAGCGCCTATTTCCAATCAGCCCCAGCATTTT. Translating it yields CASSLGQGAPISNQPQHF.

DNA of the CDR3: TGTGCCAGCAGTACCCCGACAGGGAACACTGAAGCTTTCTTT. Its protein product is CASSTPTGNTEAFF. This chain joins TRBV28 and TRBJ1-1, with D tentatively TRBD1 (6 bases). V gave up 5 bases and J gave up 1 base, with 11 bases separating them. The CDR3 totals 14 residues. CDR1 and CDR2 from the germline V gene are MDHEN and SYDVKM.

The chain carries TRBV4-3 and TRBJ2-3, with 11 nucleotides matching TRBD2. The CDR3 loop spans 17 amino acids. Germline V gene sequence: CDR1 LGHNA, CDR2 YSLEER. V lost 1 base to trimming and J lost 1 base; unmatched junction nucleotides: 4. The CDR3 nucleotides read TGCGCCAGCAGCCAAGTAGCGGGAGGGCCCGGCACAGATACGCAGTATTTT. Its translation: CASSQVAGGPGTDTQYF.

The genes are TRBV11-3 and TRBJ2-2; D call uncertain. The CDR3 runs 12 residues. Per germline, CDR1 SGHNT and CDR2 YENEEA. Trimming removed 4 bases from V and 5 bases from J, with 5 bases in between. This chain's CDR3 is CASSSGTGELFF. The CDR3 region has the DNA TGTGCCAGCAGCTCCGGGACCGGGGAGCTGTTTTTT.

This clone is a singleton in its sample. The gene calls are TRBV28 and TRBJ2-3; D is possibly TRBD2 (5 bases). The length of the CDR3 is 11 residues. CDR1 is MDHEN and CDR2 is SYDVKM in the germline V gene. V was shortened by 6 bases and J by 7 bases, with 8 bases between the two germline ends. The DNA of the CDR3 is TGTGCCAGCAGGGAGCGGAATACGCAGTATTTT. Translating gives CASRERNTQYF.

V gene TRBV18 combines with J gene TRBJ2-7; no clear D. Germline lookup yields CDR1 KGHSH and CDR2 LQKENI. The CDR3 totals 13 residues. Deletions cut 1 base from V and 6 bases from J, with 10 bases between. This chain's CDR3 is CASSPLGAREQYF. CDR3 DNA: TGTGCCAGCTCACCACTCGGTGCCCGCGAGCAGTACTTC.